Shown below are 2 T cell receptor beta chains from a single sample sequenced in a study of T cells expressing NK-cell markers. After re-calling the 5' RACE reads, TCRdb lists one entry per CDR3 protein, DNA absent. The sample data list 150,000 to 160,000 distinct CDR3 sequences. Material for sequencing was blood T cells: a sorted CD56 or NKG2C T cell subset, CD4+ or CD8+ T cells, or bulk PBMC T cells (not recorded which). The receptors derive from a woman between 45 and 65 years old in good health.

The chain recombines TRBV19 with TRBJ1-1; TCRdb's D call, TRBD1, is unchecked because there is no DNA. The CDR3 loop spans 16 amino acids. Germline V gives CDR1 LNHDA, CDR2 SQIVND (reference sequence). The CDR3 sequence is CASSHAPDRGNTEAFF.

The J gene is TRBJ2-5, the V gene TRBV4-1; TCRdb proposes TRBD2, but this gene call is untestable without DNA. This CDR3 region has 15 residues. Germline V gene lookup returns CDR1 MGHRA and CDR2 YSYEKL. CDR3 sequence reads: CASSQGLASQETQYF.